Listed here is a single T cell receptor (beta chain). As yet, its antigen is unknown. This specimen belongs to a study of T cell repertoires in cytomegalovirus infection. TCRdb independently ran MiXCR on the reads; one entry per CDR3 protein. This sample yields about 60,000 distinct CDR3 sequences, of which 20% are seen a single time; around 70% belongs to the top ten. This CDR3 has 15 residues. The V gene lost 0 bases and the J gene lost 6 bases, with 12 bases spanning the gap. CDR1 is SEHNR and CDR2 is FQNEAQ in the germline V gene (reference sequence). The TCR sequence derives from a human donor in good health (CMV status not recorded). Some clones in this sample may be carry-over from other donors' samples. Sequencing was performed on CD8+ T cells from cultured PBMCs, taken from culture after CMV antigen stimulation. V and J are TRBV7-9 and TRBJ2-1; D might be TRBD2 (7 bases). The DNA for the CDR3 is TGTGCCAGCAGCTTAGCGGGGGGGCAACTCAATGAGCAGTTCTTC. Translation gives CASSLAGGQLNEQFF.